The rows below give T cell receptor beta chains drawn from one sample of a study of blood T cell repertoires in COVID-19. Produced via immunoSEQ multiplex PCR; TCRdb's table is partial and in-frame only. The profile covers around 29,000 clones, with about 89% appearing a single time and roughly 13% taken by the ten largest. The sequenced material came from peripheral blood. These TCRs come from a man between 65 and 85 years old with active COVID-19. Both conserved end residues are part of each CDR3. Each record gives: D gene, clone size, J gene, V gene, CDR3 DNA, CDR3 protein. D genes are given only for firm matches. Expanded clones are given a class, and other clones once, few, many or no size at all.

d_gene: TRBD1
abundance: .
j_gene: TRBJ1-2
v_gene: TRBV12-3/TRBV12-4
CDR3nt: TGTGCCAGCAGTTTGGGACAGGGACTCGGCTACACCTTC
CDR3aa: CASSLGQGLGYTF

d_gene: .
abundance: .
j_gene: TRBJ2-3
v_gene: TRBV10-3
CDR3nt: TGTGCCATCAGTGAGTGGTCGAGAGAGGGGGGGCTAGATACGCAGTATTTT
CDR3aa: CAISEWSREGGLDTQYF

d_gene: TRBD1
abundance: .
j_gene: TRBJ2-7
v_gene: TRBV3-1/TRBV3-2
CDR3nt: TGTGCCAGCAGCGAAAGGGGGACAGGTGGCTACGAGCAGTACTTC
CDR3aa: CASSERGTGGYEQYF

d_gene: .
abundance: .
j_gene: TRBJ2-7
v_gene: TRBV12-3/TRBV12-4
CDR3nt: TGTGCCAGCAGTCCCCAACTCTACGAGCAGTACTTC
CDR3aa: CASSPQLYEQYF

d_gene: .
abundance: .
j_gene: TRBJ2-1
v_gene: TRBV7-9
CDR3nt: TGTGCCAGCAGCACGTACGGGGGTTTTGAGCAGTTCTTC
CDR3aa: CASSTYGGFEQFF

d_gene: .
abundance: .
j_gene: TRBJ2-6
v_gene: TRBV5-1
CDR3nt: TGCGCCAGCAGCTTGGGGGGCACTGGGGCCAACGTCCTGACTTTC
CDR3aa: CASSLGGTGANVLTF

d_gene: TRBD2
abundance: .
j_gene: TRBJ2-1
v_gene: TRBV7-2
CDR3nt: TGTGCCAGCAGCCGGGGGGCCTACAATGAGCAGTTCTTC
CDR3aa: CASSRGAYNEQFF

d_gene: .
abundance: .
j_gene: TRBJ2-7
v_gene: TRBV28
CDR3nt: TGTGCCAGCAGTTTCCACCTAGCAGGCCTGTCCTACGAGCAGTACTTC
CDR3aa: CASSFHLAGLSYEQYF

d_gene: TRBD2
abundance: once
j_gene: TRBJ2-7
v_gene: TRBV3-1/TRBV3-2
CDR3nt: TGTGCCAGCAGCCCAATTCCCCCGGGACTAGCGGGATGGTACGAGCAGTACTTC
CDR3aa: CASSPIPPGLAGWYEQYF

d_gene: TRBD2
abundance: .
j_gene: TRBJ2-2
v_gene: TRBV5-6
CDR3nt: TGTGCCAGCAGCCACTCACTAGCGGACACTATAAACACCGGGGAGCTGTTTTTT
CDR3aa: CASSHSLADTINTGELFF

d_gene: .
abundance: .
j_gene: TRBJ1-1
v_gene: TRBV5-1
CDR3nt: TGCGCCAGCAGCCCCCGACAGGACGTCACTGAAGCTTTCTTT
CDR3aa: CASSPRQDVTEAFF

d_gene: TRBD1
abundance: .
j_gene: TRBJ2-7
v_gene: TRBV6-2/TRBV6-3
CDR3nt: TGTGCCAGCAGTTACATTGGACAGGGCTCCTACGAGCAGTACTTC
CDR3aa: CASSYIGQGSYEQYF

d_gene: TRBD1
abundance: .
j_gene: TRBJ2-5
v_gene: TRBV6-2/TRBV6-3
CDR3nt: TGTGCCAGCAGCACACAGGGGGCGAGGGAGACCCAGTACTTC
CDR3aa: CASSTQGARETQYF

d_gene: .
abundance: few
j_gene: TRBJ2-3
v_gene: TRBV10-3
CDR3nt: TGTGCCATCAGGGCAAGTGGCGGGAGCACAGATACGCAGTATTTT
CDR3aa: CAIRASGGSTDTQYF

d_gene: TRBD1
abundance: .
j_gene: TRBJ2-2
v_gene: TRBV5-4
CDR3nt: TGTGCCAGCAGCTGGACAGGAAACACCGGGGAGCTGTTTTTT
CDR3aa: CASSWTGNTGELFF

d_gene: .
abundance: .
j_gene: TRBJ2-4
v_gene: TRBV4-1
CDR3nt: TGCGCCAGCAGCCAAGATGAGGGATCCAAAAACATTCAGTACTTC
CDR3aa: CASSQDEGSKNIQYF

d_gene: TRBD1
abundance: .
j_gene: TRBJ2-7
v_gene: TRBV7-2
CDR3nt: TGTGCCAGCAGCCTCACACAGGGGGCTTACGAGCAGTACTTC
CDR3aa: CASSLTQGAYEQYF

d_gene: TRBD1
abundance: few
j_gene: TRBJ1-5
v_gene: TRBV19
CDR3nt: TGTGCCAGTGGGCAGGGGGCATTACAGCCCCAGCATTTT
CDR3aa: CASGQGALQPQHF

d_gene: TRBD2
abundance: .
j_gene: TRBJ2-7
v_gene: TRBV19
CDR3nt: TGTGCCAGTAAAGTGGGCAGCGGGGCTGGCGAGCAGTACTTC
CDR3aa: CASKVGSGAGEQYF

d_gene: .
abundance: once
j_gene: TRBJ2-5
v_gene: TRBV24-1
CDR3nt: TGTGCCACCAGTGATGCGGCATTCCCAGAGACCCAGTACTTC
CDR3aa: CATSDAAFPETQYF

d_gene: TRBD2
abundance: .
j_gene: TRBJ2-3
v_gene: TRBV23-1
CDR3nt: TGCGCCAGCAGTCAATCGAGCGGGGGGTCAGGCACAGATACGCAGTATTTT
CDR3aa: CASSQSSGGSGTDTQYF

d_gene: TRBD1
abundance: .
j_gene: TRBJ1-6
v_gene: TRBV28
CDR3nt: TGTGCCAGCAGTTCCGGGACAGGGCGTAAGAGCTCCTATAATTCACCCCTCCACTTT
CDR3aa: CASSSGTGRKSSYNSPLHF

d_gene: .
abundance: .
j_gene: TRBJ1-1
v_gene: TRBV9
CDR3nt: TGTGCCAGCAGCGTTACAGGGATGAACACTGAAGCTTTCTTT
CDR3aa: CASSVTGMNTEAFF

d_gene: TRBD1
abundance: .
j_gene: TRBJ1-2
v_gene: TRBV30
CDR3nt: TGTGCCTGGAGCAACAGGGGGATAGGCTACACCTTC
CDR3aa: CAWSNRGIGYTF

d_gene: TRBD1
abundance: .
j_gene: TRBJ2-1
v_gene: TRBV29-1
CDR3nt: TGCAGCGTGGGACAGGGGGGGGAGCAGTTCTTC
CDR3aa: CSVGQGGEQFF

d_gene: .
abundance: .
j_gene: TRBJ1-1
v_gene: TRBV5-1
CDR3nt: TGCGCCAGCAGCTTGCCCGGGACTGAAGCTTTCTTT
CDR3aa: CASSLPGTEAFF

d_gene: .
abundance: .
j_gene: TRBJ2-5
v_gene: TRBV6-5
CDR3nt: TGTGCCAGCAGTTACTCGCCCGGGAACGTAGGAGGAACCCAGTACTTC
CDR3aa: CASSYSPGNVGGTQYF

d_gene: .
abundance: .
j_gene: TRBJ1-2
v_gene: TRBV6-5
CDR3nt: TGTGCCAGCAGTTCCCGATCTGAGTTGGGCTACACCTTC
CDR3aa: CASSSRSELGYTF

d_gene: TRBD1
abundance: .
j_gene: TRBJ2-3
v_gene: TRBV4-1
CDR3nt: TGCGCCAGCACCAAGACAGGGGGCCGGACAGATACGCAGTATTTT
CDR3aa: CASTKTGGRTDTQYF

d_gene: .
abundance: once
j_gene: TRBJ2-1
v_gene: TRBV11-2
CDR3nt: TGTGCCAGCAGCCGCCAGGGGACGTATGAGCAGTTCTTC
CDR3aa: CASSRQGTYEQFF

d_gene: TRBD1
abundance: .
j_gene: TRBJ2-6
v_gene: TRBV5-1
CDR3nt: TGCGCCAGCAGCTCCCGGCCGAGGGACAGTGGCTTCTCTGGGGCCAACGTCCTGACTTTC
CDR3aa: CASSSRPRDSGFSGANVLTF

d_gene: .
abundance: .
j_gene: TRBJ2-5
v_gene: TRBV3-1/TRBV3-2
CDR3nt: TGTGCCAGCAGCCAAGCGATGGGCGGGGGCCCCTGGGAGACCCAGTACTTC
CDR3aa: CASSQAMGGGPWETQYF

d_gene: TRBD1
abundance: .
j_gene: TRBJ1-4
v_gene: TRBV15
CDR3nt: TGTGCCACCAGCAGAGCCGGGACAGGGACTGAAAAACTGTTTTTT
CDR3aa: CATSRAGTGTEKLFF

d_gene: .
abundance: .
j_gene: TRBJ1-1
v_gene: TRBV9
CDR3nt: TGTGCCAGCAGCGTTCGACAGATGAACACTGAAGCTTTCTTT
CDR3aa: CASSVRQMNTEAFF

d_gene: TRBD2
abundance: .
j_gene: TRBJ2-4
v_gene: TRBV6-2/TRBV6-3
CDR3nt: TGTGCCAGCAGTTACTCAACGGGAGGAACCAAAAACATTCAGTACTTC
CDR3aa: CASSYSTGGTKNIQYF

d_gene: TRBD1
abundance: .
j_gene: TRBJ2-5
v_gene: TRBV27
CDR3nt: TGTGCCAGCAGTTTATCCTGGGGACAGGGGGTAGGGGAGACCCAGTACTTC
CDR3aa: CASSLSWGQGVGETQYF

d_gene: TRBD1
abundance: .
j_gene: TRBJ1-5
v_gene: TRBV6-5
CDR3nt: TGTGCCAGCAGTAGGGGACAGGGAAACAATCAGCCCCAGCATTTT
CDR3aa: CASSRGQGNNQPQHF

d_gene: .
abundance: .
j_gene: TRBJ2-2
v_gene: TRBV14
CDR3nt: TGTGCCAGCAGCCCGTACACCCCCGGGGAGCTGTTTTTT
CDR3aa: CASSPYTPGELFF

d_gene: TRBD1
abundance: .
j_gene: TRBJ2-1
v_gene: TRBV5-4
CDR3nt: TGTGCCAGCAGCCCCGGGACAGCGTACAATGAGCAGTTCTTC
CDR3aa: CASSPGTAYNEQFF

d_gene: TRBD1
abundance: .
j_gene: TRBJ1-2
v_gene: TRBV28
CDR3nt: TGTGCCAGCACAAGACAGGGGACCTATGGCTACACCTTC
CDR3aa: CASTRQGTYGYTF

d_gene: TRBD2
abundance: .
j_gene: TRBJ2-7
v_gene: TRBV2
CDR3nt: TGTGCCAGCATGGGGTCTAGCGGGAGGGGGAGCTCCTACGAGCAGTACTTC
CDR3aa: CASMGSSGRGSSYEQYF

d_gene: TRBD2
abundance: .
j_gene: TRBJ2-3
v_gene: TRBV7-2
CDR3nt: TGTGCCAGCAGCTTAAGAGGGCTAGCGGGAGGAACTAGCACAGATACGCAGTATTTT
CDR3aa: CASSLRGLAGGTSTDTQYF

d_gene: .
abundance: once
j_gene: TRBJ1-1
v_gene: TRBV2
CDR3nt: TGTGCCAGCAGGAGGGACAAGATCTCTGAAGCTTTCTTT
CDR3aa: CASRRDKISEAFF

d_gene: .
abundance: .
j_gene: TRBJ1-2
v_gene: TRBV9
CDR3nt: TGTGCCAGCAGCGTAGAGGTTTCGGGGATTGCGGGCTACACCTTC
CDR3aa: CASSVEVSGIAGYTF

d_gene: .
abundance: .
j_gene: TRBJ1-2
v_gene: TRBV4-3
CDR3nt: TGCGCCAGCAGCCAAGATCGGCAGGGAGGCTATGGCTACACCTTC
CDR3aa: CASSQDRQGGYGYTF

d_gene: TRBD1
abundance: once
j_gene: TRBJ2-2
v_gene: TRBV28
CDR3nt: TGTGCCAGCACTGCGAGCCCGGGACAGGGCAACACCGGGGAGCTGTTTTTT
CDR3aa: CASTASPGQGNTGELFF

d_gene: TRBD2
abundance: .
j_gene: TRBJ2-1
v_gene: TRBV3-1/TRBV3-2
CDR3nt: TGTGCCAGCAGCCAAGACGCGCTAGCGGGAGGGCCTCGGAATGAGCAGTTCTTC
CDR3aa: CASSQDALAGGPRNEQFF

d_gene: TRBD1
abundance: .
j_gene: TRBJ1-4
v_gene: TRBV6-6
CDR3nt: TGTGCCAGCAGTTTCTACAGGGGGAGTAGTGAAAAACTGTTTTTT
CDR3aa: CASSFYRGSSEKLFF

d_gene: TRBD1
abundance: .
j_gene: TRBJ2-5
v_gene: TRBV30
CDR3nt: TGTGCCTGGAACATACAGGGGGCCCGGGAGACCCAGTACTTC
CDR3aa: CAWNIQGARETQYF

d_gene: .
abundance: .
j_gene: TRBJ2-3
v_gene: TRBV18
CDR3nt: TGTGCCAGCTCACCCTACAGGGAAGATACGCAGTATTTT
CDR3aa: CASSPYREDTQYF

d_gene: TRBD2
abundance: .
j_gene: TRBJ2-1
v_gene: TRBV7-2
CDR3nt: TGTGCCAGCAGCTTATCTTCAGCGGGGCACAATGAGCAGTTCTTC
CDR3aa: CASSLSSAGHNEQFF

d_gene: TRBD1
abundance: once
j_gene: TRBJ2-7
v_gene: TRBV11-2
CDR3nt: TGTGCCAGCAGCACCGACAGGGCGGGCTACGAGCAGTACTTC
CDR3aa: CASSTDRAGYEQYF